Each of the 12 T cell receptor beta chains below was sequenced from the same sample in a study of CD8+ T cells in alopecia areata. Once RNA had been extracted, it was reverse transcribed into cDNA to act as the sequencing template. The repertoire was sequenced with immunoSEQ multiplex PCR; TCRdb's copy has only in-frame clones and lacks some. The sample yields about 210,000 clones, about 50% seen once. Documented treatment: oral pan-JAK inhibitor, 5-10 mg twice daily. This specimen consisted of CD4+ T cells sorted from blood, obtained at week 4, from a patient treated with tofacitinib. These receptors originate from a human donor with alopecia areata.

This clone was seen a few times. The rearrangement links TRBV29-1 to TRBJ2-3; possible D gene TRBD2, 5 bases. Trimming stripped 3 bases from V and 6 bases from J, with 13 bases between. The CDR3 runs to 13 residues. Germline V CDR1 and CDR2: SQVTM, ANQGSEA. CDR3 nucleotide sequence: TGCAGCGTTGATTTTCTGGTAGCGGATACGCAGTATTTT. Encoded protein: CSVDFLVADTQYF.

V is TRBV30 and J is TRBJ2-7; D remains ambiguous. Germline loops: CDR1 GTSNPN, CDR2 SVGIG (reference sequence). The germline V and J ends were trimmed by 5 bases and 2 bases, with 10 bases remaining between them. This CDR3 has 12 residues. The CDR3, as DNA: TGTGCCTGGTCCCATACTACCTACGAGCAGTACTTC. Its protein product is CAWSHTTYEQYF.

As regards this clone: Within the sample, other DNA sequences also encode this same CDR3. This chain connects TRBV29-1 to TRBJ2-7, with 7 positions matching TRBD1. This CDR3 region has 11 residues. The V segment lost 6 bases and the J segment 1 base; nucleotides outside the gene matches: 0. Germline-derived CDR1 and CDR2 are SQVTM and ANQGSEA. In DNA, the CDR3 is TGCAGCGTGGGACAGTCCTACGAGCAGTACTTC. Its protein is CSVGQSYEQYF.

This clone was seen only once. The rearrangement links TRBV7-6 to TRBJ1-1; TRBD1 might be the D (6 bases). This CDR3 comprises 16 residues. V was clipped by 5 bases and J by 0 bases, with 16 bases between them. Germline V gene sequence: CDR1 SGHVS, CDR2 FNYEAQ. CDR3 nucleotide sequence: TGTGCCAGCAGCCGTGTGGGAGGGGGGCTGAACACTGAAGCTTTCTTT. Translated: CASSRVGGGLNTEAFF.

The genes are TRBV6-5 and TRBJ2-2; D gene uncertain. The germline V gene encodes CDR1 MNHEY and CDR2 SVGAGI. The CDR3 totals 13 residues. Trimming stripped 1 base from V and 2 bases from J, with 2 bases between. CDR3 nucleotide sequence: TGTGCCAGCAGTTACTTTAACACCGGGGAGCTGTTTTTT. Its protein is CASSYFNTGELFF.

V and J are TRBV30 and TRBJ2-5; D might be TRBD1 or TRBD2, each matching 6 bases. In germline, CDR1 is GTSNPN, CDR2 SVGIG (reference sequence). The CDR3 consists of 14 residues. V lost 2 bases and J 5 bases, leaving 15 bases between the germline ends. The CDR3, as DNA: TGTGCCTGGAGTCGGTTGGGGGGCCGGGAGACCCAGTACTTC. Its translation: CAWSRLGGRETQYF.

This clone has just a few counts. The gene calls are TRBV5-6 and TRBJ1-2; D is ambiguous. From germline, CDR1 is SGHDT and CDR2 YYEEEE. Trimming cost V 4 bases and J 0 bases, with 10 bases left between them. The CDR3 spans 14 residues. CDR3 sequence (DNA): TGTGCCAGCAGCCAAACAAGAACTAACTATGGCTACACCTTC. Protein sequence: CASSQTRTNYGYTF.

The chain combines TRBV29-1 with TRBJ1-2; D call uncertain. The CDR3 is 12 residues long. Germline lookup yields CDR1 SQVTM and CDR2 ANQGSEA. Trimming shortened V by 4 bases and J by 5 bases, and 11 bases separated the two germline ends. The CDR3 spells CSVGQDQYGYTF. CDR3 coding DNA: TGCAGCGTTGGCCAGGACCAATATGGCTACACCTTC.

V is TRBV7-7 and J is TRBJ2-2; 13 nucleotides match TRBD2. CDR1 and CDR2 from the germline V gene are SSHAT and FNYEAQ (reference sequence). Unmatched junction bases numbered 7, after V lost 5 bases and J lost 4 bases. The CDR3 totals 17 residues. CDR3 bases: TGTGCCAGCAGCGAACTAGCGGGGGGGCCGCGCACCGGGGAGCTGTTTTTT. It translates to CASSELAGGPRTGELFF.

This clone occurred a few times. J is TRBJ2-1 and V is TRBV5-6, with TRBD1 matching over 8 bases. This CDR3 contains 15 residues. The V segment lost 4 bases and the J segment 7 bases; nucleotides outside the gene matches: 10. The V gene's germline CDR1 is SGHDT and CDR2 YYEEEE. The CDR3 DNA reads TGTGCCAGCAGCCGCTCCGGACAGGGTTCGAATGAGCAGTTCTTC. It translates to CASSRSGQGSNEQFF.

The chain links TRBV29-1 to TRBJ2-1; no reliable D call. V lost 6 bases to trimming and J lost 8 bases, with 11 bases between them. Per germline, CDR1 SQVTM and CDR2 ANQGSEA. The CDR3 sequence is 11 residues long. The CDR3, as DNA: TGCAGCGTGGGGAAGTGGGATGAGCAGTTCTTC. This sequence encodes CSVGKWDEQFF.

There are a few counts of this clone. The gene calls are TRBV6-5 and TRBJ1-2, with TRBD1 identical over 9 bases. Looked up from germline, CDR1 is MNHEY and CDR2 is SVGAGI. The CDR3 is 13 residues long. V lost 5 bases and J lost 7; bases outside the gene matches: 5. The CDR3 DNA reads TGTGCCAGCAGTAAGGGACAGGGACTTGGCTACACCTTC. Protein product: CASSKGQGLGYTF.